Each of the 27 T cell receptor beta chains below was sequenced from the same sample in a study of blood T cell repertoires in COVID-19. Method: immunoSEQ multiplex PCR; TCRdb's copy keeps in-frame clones and lacks some. The sample shows a few hundred thousand clones, around four fifths of them seen only once. Sequencing was done on a sample of peripheral blood. The receptors shown here come from a man in his 60s with acute or convalescent COVID-19.

The chain has TRBV7-3 and TRBJ2-6, with 13 bases that match TRBD2. This CDR3 is built from 18 residues. CDR1 SGHTA and CDR2 FQGTGA come from the germline V gene. Germline trimming cut 4 bases from V and 0 bases from J; bases unmatched to any gene: 3. The chain's CDR3 is CASSSGLAGSSGANVLTF. CDR3 bases: TGTGCCAGCAGCTCGGGACTAGCGGGAAGCTCTGGGGCCAACGTCCTGACTTTC. The full variable domain, in which reference TRBV7-3 and TRBJ2-6 provide the parts outside the CDR3, is GAGVSQTPSNKVTEKGKYVELRCDPISGHTALYWYRQSLGQGPEFLIYFQGTGAADDSGLPNDRFFAVRPEGSVSTLKIQRTERGDSAVYLCASSSGLAGSSGANVLTFGAGSRLTVL.

The chain employs TRBV2 and TRBJ2-5, with D possibly being TRBD2 (5 bases). Trimming took off 8 bases at V and 1 base at J, with 11 bases between the two ends. CDR3 length equals 13 residues. The germline V gene encodes CDR1 SNHLY and CDR2 FYNNEI. The CDR3 DNA reads TGTGCCAGCTCCCGGGAAAGCCAAGAGACCCAGTACTTC. Its protein is CASSRESQETQYF. The variable domain in full, with the rest retrieved from reference TRBV2 and TRBJ2-5, is EPEVTQTPSHQVTQMGQEVILRCVPISNHLYFYWYRQILGQKVEFLVSFYNNEISEKSEIFDDQFSVERPDGSNFTLKIRSTKLEDSAMYFCASSRESQETQYFGPGTRLLVL.

The sample holds one count of this clone. A read error may account for a junction end that differs from germline. This chain joins TRBV18 and TRBJ2-7, with D perhaps TRBD1 (6 bases). The germline V gene encodes CDR1 KGHSH and CDR2 LQKENI. This CDR3 is built from 15 residues. The CDR3 DNA sequence: TGTGCCAGCTCCCCACGGGACACAAAGAGCTACGAGCAGTACTTC. Protein sequence: CASSPRDTKSYEQYF.

J is TRBJ1-2 and V is TRBV3-1 (or the pseudogene TRBV3-2); possibly TRBD1 for D (5 bases). The CDR3 runs to 14 residues. V dropped 1 base and J dropped 7 bases, with 13 bases sitting between them. The germline V gene encodes CDR1 LGHDT and CDR2 YNNKEL (reference sequence). The CDR3 DNA is TGTGCCAGCAGCCAAGGTGGGGCTTCGGCTGGCTACACCTTC. It specifies CASSQGGASAGYTF.

Concerning this clone itself: The sample contains more than one DNA sequence encoding this CDR3. V gene TRBV30 combines with J gene TRBJ2-3; D unclear. Germline-derived CDR1 and CDR2 are GTSNPN and SVGIG (reference sequence). V was clipped by 0 bases and J by 1 base, with 5 bases between them. The CDR3 is 13 amino acids. CDR3 in amino acids: CAWSVGGTDTQYF. The CDR3 bases are TGTGCCTGGAGTGTAGGAGGCACAGATACGCAGTATTTT.

This chain links TRBV9 with TRBJ2-7; 10 nucleotides align to TRBD2. Germline assignment: CDR1 SGDLS and CDR2 YYNGEE. V shed 1 base and J 1 base; nucleotides not matched to a gene: 8. The CDR3 is 17 residues long. CDR3 region: CASSVSALAGPSYEQYF. For the CDR3, the DNA is TGTGCCAGCAGCGTAAGTGCACTAGCGGGGCCTTCCTACGAGCAGTACTTC.

The V gene is TRBV29-1, the J gene TRBJ2-3, with D tentatively TRBD2 (6 bases). CDR1 SQVTM and CDR2 ANQGSEA come from the germline V gene. V was pared by 1 base and J by 0 bases, with 11 bases between. The CDR3 contains 15 residues. The CDR3: CSVEVLAASTDTQYF. The CDR3 region has the DNA TGCAGCGTTGAAGTCTTAGCGGCGAGCACAGATACGCAGTATTTT.

This sequence joins TRBV7-8 and TRBJ1-5; TRBD1 matches at 7 bases. The CDR3 extends over 14 amino acids. Germline CDR1 reads SGHVS; CDR2 reads FQNEAQ. V shed 5 bases and J 6 bases; nucleotides not matched to a gene: 7. This CDR3 is CASSIQGPGQPQHF. In DNA form, the CDR3 reads TGTGCCAGCAGCATACAGGGGCCGGGTCAGCCCCAGCATTTT.

This rearrangement joins TRBV5-6 to TRBJ2-7, with D unclear. V lost 2 bases, J lost 3 bases, and 12 bases lay in between. Germline V gene data show CDR1 as SGHDT and CDR2 as YYEEEE. The CDR3 loop spans 14 amino acids. CDR3 coding DNA: TGTGCCAGCAGCTTCGGCCACAGATACTACGAGCAGTACTTC. The encoded protein is CASSFGHRYYEQYF. The full variable domain, completed using reference TRBV5-6 and TRBJ2-7, is DAGVTQSPTHLIKTRGQQVTLRCSPKSGHDTVSWYQQALGQGPQFIFQYYEEEERQRGNFPDRFSGHQFPNYSSELNVNALLLGDSALYLCASSFGHRYYEQYFGPGTRLTVT.

This clone occurred a few times. V and J are TRBV27 and TRBJ1-2, with D perhaps TRBD1 (5 bases). The length of the CDR3 is 17 residues. Germline V gene sequence: CDR1 MNHEY, CDR2 SMNVEV (reference sequence). V shed 1 base and J shed 3 bases, with 18 bases lying between them. The CDR3 reads CASSLWAARRGYYGYTF. The DNA for the CDR3 is TGTGCCAGCAGTTTATGGGCAGCCCGAAGGGGCTACTATGGCTACACCTTC.

In this sample, this clone turned up a few times. The V call is TRBV19, the J call TRBJ1-2; D may be TRBD1 (5 bases). Deletions cut 2 bases from V and 7 bases from J, with 20 bases between. From germline, CDR1 is LNHDA and CDR2 SQIVND (reference sequence). The CDR3 has 16 amino acids. The CDR3 region has the DNA TGTGCCAGTAGTATAATGGGGCCGGGCAGGAGAGCTGGCTACACCTTC. It codes for CASSIMGPGRRAGYTF.

This chain uses TRBV19 with TRBJ1-4; 9 bases match TRBD1. Germline V CDR1 and CDR2: LNHDA, SQIVND (reference sequence). V lost 5 bases and J lost 8; bases outside the gene matches: 9. The CDR3 spans 15 residues. CDR3 in amino acids: CASSRSGTGNEKLFF. The DNA of the CDR3 is TGTGCCAGTAGTCGGTCCGGGACAGGGAACGAAAAACTGTTTTTT.

The chain combines TRBV4-3 with TRBJ2-5; tentative D call: TRBD1 (7 bases). Deletions cut 1 base from V and 5 bases from J, with 14 bases between. In germline, CDR1 is LGHNA, CDR2 YSLEER. This CDR3 spans 15 amino acids. The CDR3 here is CASSQGAGGLETQYF. As DNA, the CDR3 is TGCGCCAGCAGCCAAGGGGCAGGGGGGTTGGAGACCCAGTACTTC.

J is TRBJ2-1 and V is TRBV24-1; 12 nucleotides agree with TRBD2. Germline CDR1 KGHDR, CDR2 SFDVKD. The trim removed 4 bases at V and 0 bases at J, leaving 9 bases unmatched. This CDR3 spans 19 amino acids. The CDR3 protein is CATSEFLGLAGLSYNEQFF. The CDR3 DNA reads as TGTGCCACCAGTGAGTTCCTGGGACTAGCGGGCCTCTCCTACAATGAGCAGTTCTTC.

The rearrangement uses TRBV2 and TRBJ2-6; D ambiguous. In germline, CDR1 is SNHLY, CDR2 FYNNEI. The CDR3 covers 14 residues. V was shortened by 3 bases and J by 0 bases, with 3 bases between the two germline ends. The DNA of the CDR3 is TGTGCCAGCAGTGATCGCTCTGGGGCCAACGTCCTGACTTTC. Its protein product is CASSDRSGANVLTF.

The chain carries TRBV7-3 and TRBJ2-1, with TRBD2 identical over 14 bases. Germline CDR1 reads SGHTA; CDR2 reads FQGTGA. The CDR3 has 17 amino acids. J gave up 2 bases and V 3 bases, and 3 bases lay outside the gene matches. In DNA form, the CDR3 reads TGTGCCAGCAGCTTTGGGACTAGCGGGGGCCCCTACAATGAGCAGTTCTTC. This codes for CASSFGTSGGPYNEQFF. The full variable domain, rest sourced from reference TRBV7-3 and TRBJ2-1, is GAGVSQTPSNKVTEKGKYVELRCDPISGHTALYWYRQSLGQGPEFLIYFQGTGAADDSGLPNDRFFAVRPEGSVSTLKIQRTERGDSAVYLCASSFGTSGGPYNEQFFGPGTRLTVL.

J is TRBJ1-2 and V is TRBV9; D unresolved. CDR3 length equals 14 residues. Trimming cost V 4 bases and J 4 bases, with 14 bases left between them. Germline assignment: CDR1 SGDLS and CDR2 YYNGEE. The CDR3 sequence: CASSPPEVSYGYTF. The CDR3 coding sequence is TGTGCCAGCAGCCCCCCGGAGGTCTCCTATGGCTACACCTTC.

As concerns this clone: This sample includes further DNA sequences coding for the same CDR3. The genes are TRBV5-8 and TRBJ2-5; 13 bases match TRBD2. Germline assignment: CDR1 SGHTS and CDR2 YDEGEE. The CDR3 covers 20 residues. J was trimmed by 3 bases and V by 5 bases; bases with no gene match: 19. CDR3 residues: CASSLHYYTGTSGVKETQYF. CDR3 nucleotides: TGTGCCAGCAGTCTGCACTACTACACCGGGACTAGCGGGGTTAAAGAGACCCAGTACTTC. The whole variable domain, filled in from reference TRBV5-8 and TRBJ2-5, reads EAGVTQSPTHLIKTRGQQATLRCSPISGHTSVYWYQQALGLGLQFLLWYDEGEERNRGNFPPRFSGRQFPNYSSELNVNALELEDSALYLCASSLHYYTGTSGVKETQYFGPGTRLLVL.

This chain joins TRBV28 and TRBJ2-7; TRBD2 might be the D (5 bases). The length of the CDR3 is 13 residues. Germline values: CDR1 MDHEN, CDR2 SYDVKM. The germline V and J ends were trimmed by 8 bases and 7 bases, with 18 bases remaining between them. CDR3 sequence reads: CASSLGGRGEQYF. CDR3 in DNA: TGTGCCAGCTCTTTGGGCGGACGCGGGGAGCAGTACTTC.

The chain uses TRBV6-2 or TRBV6-3 and TRBJ2-1; weak D call: TRBD2 (5 bases). The CDR3 contains 13 residues. CDR1 MNHEY and CDR2 SVGEGT come from the germline V gene. Trimming took 2 bases from V and 10 from J, leaving 12 bases between them. In DNA, the CDR3 is TGTGCCAGCAGTTACGGTAGCGAAACAGAGCAGTTCTTC. This codes for CASSYGSETEQFF.

The chain has TRBV28 and TRBJ1-1; a weak D match, TRBD1 (5 bases). The V end lost 9 bases, the J end lost 0 bases, and 11 bases lay between the germline ends. Germline V gene data show CDR1 as MDHEN and CDR2 as SYDVKM. The CDR3 spans 13 residues. The CDR3 coding sequence is TGTGCCAGTACCGACAGCATGAACACTGAAGCTTTCTTT. Protein sequence: CASTDSMNTEAFF. The full variable domain, its missing parts supplied by reference TRBV28 and TRBJ1-1, is DVKVTQSSRYLVKRTGEKVFLECVQDMDHENMFWYRQDPGLGLRLIYFSYDVKMKEKGDIPEGYSVSREKKERFSLILESASTNQTSMYLCASTDSMNTEAFFGQGTRLTVV.

The chain combines TRBV27 with TRBJ2-7; TRBD2 aligns across 12 bases. Germline-derived CDR1 and CDR2 are MNHEY and SMNVEV (reference sequence). With 0 bases clipped from V and 6 bases from J, the junction kept 15 bases outside the gene matches. This CDR3 is 19 amino acids long. The CDR3 reads CASSLSTTGLAGGYSEQYF. In DNA form, the CDR3 reads TGTGCCAGCAGTTTATCCACGACTGGGCTAGCGGGAGGGTATTCCGAGCAGTACTTC.

The V and J genes are TRBV30 and TRBJ2-3; 9 bases align to TRBD1. This CDR3 is 15 amino acids long. Germline values: CDR1 GTSNPN, CDR2 SVGIG (reference sequence). J was trimmed by 5 bases and V by 3 bases; bases with no gene match: 9. DNA for the CDR3: TGTGCCTGGAGATTATGGGACAGGGCTATAGATACGCAGTATTTT. This gives the protein CAWRLWDRAIDTQYF.

The chain carries TRBV3-1 (or the pseudogene TRBV3-2) and TRBJ2-2; TRBD1 matches at 7 bases. Germline V gene sequence: CDR1 LGHDT, CDR2 YNNKEL (reference sequence). Trimming at V came to 4 bases and at J to 0 bases, leaving 2 bases not matched to a gene. This CDR3 region has 15 residues. The CDR3 region is CASSPGGTNTGELFF. The CDR3 DNA sequence: TGTGCCAGCAGCCCAGGGGGAACGAACACCGGGGAGCTGTTTTTT.

The chain is built from TRBV18 and TRBJ2-1; 11 bases align to TRBD1. Unmatched junction bases numbered 10, after V lost 3 bases and J lost 6 bases. Germline CDR1 KGHSH, CDR2 LQKENI. This CDR3 comprises 17 residues. CDR3 DNA: TGTGCCAGCTCACCTCGTAGCGGGACAGGGGGTTCCAATGAGCAGTTCTTC. Amino acids: CASSPRSGTGGSNEQFF.

This clone was found a few times. The gene calls are TRBV28 and TRBJ2-3; TRBD1 agrees at 7 bases. Germline assignment: CDR1 MDHEN and CDR2 SYDVKM. This CDR3 contains 15 residues. The V segment lost 5 bases and the J segment 2 bases; nucleotides outside the gene matches: 7. CDR3 nucleotides: TGTGCCAGCAGTCCATACAGGGGTCCCACAGATACGCAGTATTTT. Translating gives CASSPYRGPTDTQYF. Drawing the rest from reference TRBV28 and TRBJ2-3, the complete variable domain is DVKVTQSSRYLVKRTGEKVFLECVQDMDHENMFWYRQDPGLGLRLIYFSYDVKMKEKGDIPEGYSVSREKKERFSLILESASTNQTSMYLCASSPYRGPTDTQYFGPGTRLTVL.

The chain links TRBV7-9 to TRBJ1-3; 9 bases map to TRBD1. Germline V CDR1 and CDR2: SEHNR, FQNEAQ (reference sequence). V trimming: 5 bases; J trimming: 7 bases; junction bases outside the gene matches: 6. The CDR3 consists of 14 residues. CDR3 nucleotide sequence: TGTGCCAGCAGCCTCGGGACAGGGTGGAACACCATATATTTT. Its translation: CASSLGTGWNTIYF.